Following are 27 T cell receptor beta chains from one sample sequenced in a study of CD8 T cells in Susac syndrome. After extraction with the RNeasy kit, roughly 0.45 to 1 ug of the RNA was reverse transcribed using random hexamers. TCRdb re-called the immunoSEQ multiplex PCR reads with MiXCR, one entry per CDR3 protein. The sample lists around 180,000 distinct CDR3 sequences; approximately 95% were seen once. Sequenced input: CD8+ T cells from PBMCs. These receptors originate from a human donor with multiple sclerosis.

Only one count was recorded for this clonotype. The rearrangement joins TRBV4-1 to TRBJ2-7, with TRBD1 matching over 9 bases. V lost 1 base and J lost 7; bases outside the gene matches: 8. The CDR3 totals 15 residues. CDR1 and CDR2 (germline): MGHRA, YSYEKL. CDR3 DNA: TGCGCCAGCAGCCAAGGCGGACAGGGGACTCCAGAGCAGTACTTC. Translation gives CASSQGGQGTPEQYF.

In this sample, this clonotype turned up once. The chain carries TRBV15 and TRBJ1-1; possible D gene TRBD1, 6 bases. The V and J ends lost 3 bases and 1 base respectively, with 12 bases between them. Looked up from germline, CDR1 is LNHNV and CDR2 is YYDKDF (reference sequence). The CDR3 runs to 15 residues. DNA of the CDR3: TGTGCCACCAGCAGGTACAGGGAGGGGAACACTGAAGCTTTCTTT. Residues: CATSRYREGNTEAFF.

The J gene is TRBJ2-1, the V gene TRBV6-1; possibly TRBD2 for D (6 bases). V gave up 6 bases and J gave up 6 bases, with 21 bases separating them. This CDR3 is built from 16 residues. Germline loops: CDR1 MNHNS, CDR2 SASEGT. The CDR3 DNA is TGTGCCAGCAGGACTAGTTGGCGGGGCTTACTCAATGAGCAGTTCTTC. The encoded protein is CASRTSWRGLLNEQFF.

This chain links TRBV27 with TRBJ2-7, with D uncertain. The V end was cut by 7 bases, the J end by 0 bases, with 10 bases between. There are 13 residues in the CDR3. The germline V gene encodes CDR1 MNHEY and CDR2 SMNVEV (reference sequence). Here the CDR3 DNA reads TGTGCCAGCACCACGACGGGCTCCTACGAGCAGTACTTC. Translated, it gives CASTTTGSYEQYF.

This chain uses TRBV2 with TRBJ2-3; D may be TRBD2 (6 bases). Germline CDR1 and CDR2: SNHLY and FYNNEI. V lost 8 bases and J lost 8, with 17 bases in between. The CDR3 covers 13 residues. CDR3 DNA sequence: TGTGCCAGCTTAAAGGGAGGATCGTCTACGCAGTATTTT. Translating gives CASLKGGSSTQYF. The full variable domain, rest sourced from reference TRBV2 and TRBJ2-3, is EPEVTQTPSHQVTQMGQEVILRCVPISNHLYFYWYRQILGQKVEFLVSFYNNEISEKSEIFDDQFSVERPDGSNFTLKIRSTKLEDSAMYFCASLKGGSSTQYFGPGTRLTVL.

V is TRBV27 and J is TRBJ2-2; D might be TRBD1 (5 bases). Germline-derived CDR1 and CDR2 are MNHEY and SMNVEV (reference sequence). Trimming pared 6 bases from V and 6 bases from J, leaving 23 bases between. CDR3 length: 17 amino acids. In nucleotides, the CDR3 is TGTGCCAGCAGCCCCAACGGCAGGGTGTATCTATCCGGGGAGCTGTTTTTT. Translating it yields CASSPNGRVYLSGELFF.

The J gene is TRBJ2-7, the V gene TRBV20-1; D uncertain. The CDR3 loop spans 14 amino acids. The V end lost 1 base, the J end lost 3 bases, and 13 bases lay between the germline ends. CDR1 DFQATT and CDR2 SNEGSKA come from the germline V gene (reference sequence). For the CDR3, the DNA is TGCAGTGCTAGAGGACTCTCAGCCGGCTACGAGCAGTACTTC. This codes for CSARGLSAGYEQYF.

J is TRBJ1-2 and V is TRBV2; D remains unclear. Looked up from germline, CDR1 is SNHLY and CDR2 is FYNNEI. Trimming shortened V by 3 bases and J by 2 bases, and 7 bases separated the two germline ends. CDR3 length: 13 amino acids. The CDR3 loop is CASSDNSNYGYTF. Here the CDR3 DNA reads TGTGCCAGCAGTGACAACTCAAACTATGGCTACACCTTC.

The chain carries TRBV27 and TRBJ2-2; D remains unclear. Germline lookup yields CDR1 MNHEY and CDR2 SMNVEV (reference sequence). The CDR3 has 14 residues. V was shortened by 5 bases and J by 7 bases, with 14 bases between the two germline ends. The CDR3 loop reads CASSPGAGGGELFF. DNA for the CDR3: TGTGCCAGCAGTCCAGGAGCTGGTGGCGGGGAGCTGTTTTTT.

V is TRBV3-1 and J is TRBJ2-7, with D tentatively TRBD1 (6 bases). Trimming cost V 4 bases and J 1 base, with 11 bases left between them. The CDR3 runs to 14 residues. Germline V CDR1 and CDR2: LGHDT, YNNKEL (reference sequence). The chain's CDR3 is CASSPPDRSYEQYF. As DNA, the CDR3 is TGTGCCAGCAGCCCACCGGACAGATCCTACGAGCAGTACTTC.

The chain combines TRBV2 with TRBJ2-6; D is perhaps TRBD2 (6 bases). V was shortened by 6 bases and J by 0 bases, with 9 bases between the two germline ends. The CDR3 consists of 15 residues. Germline CDR1 is SNHLY and CDR2 is FYNNEI. The CDR3 nucleotides read TGTGCCAGCAGCGCGGAGGGCTCTGGGGCCAACGTCCTGACTTTC. Its translation is CASSAEGSGANVLTF.

The CDR3: CASSPEGVETQYF. CDR3 DNA: TGCGCCAGCAGCCCGGAGGGGGTCGAGACCCAGTACTTC. The chain links TRBV5-1 to TRBJ2-5; D might be TRBD1 or TRBD2, each matching 6 bases. Germline CDR1 reads SGHRS; CDR2 reads YFSETQ. Trimming shortened V by 4 bases and J by 5 bases, and 12 bases separated the two germline ends. This CDR3 spans 13 amino acids.

The rearrangement joins TRBV12-3 or TRBV12-4 to TRBJ2-1, with no clear D. The CDR3 totals 12 residues. Deletions cut 0 bases from V and 5 bases from J, with 2 bases between. The CDR3 loop is CASSLANNEQFF. The DNA of the CDR3 is TGTGCCAGCAGTTTAGCGAACAATGAGCAGTTCTTC.

The chain employs TRBV5-1 and TRBJ1-1, with D hard to call. V was clipped by 0 bases and J by 7 bases, with 7 bases between them. This CDR3 is built from 12 residues. Germline CDR1 and CDR2: SGHRS and YFSETQ. The CDR3, as DNA: TGCGCCAGCAGCTTGGCTGGGATTGAAGCTTTCTTT. This gives the protein CASSLAGIEAFF.

V is TRBV7-2 and J is TRBJ1-6; TRBD1 is a possible D gene (6 bases). In germline, CDR1 is SGHTA, CDR2 FQGNSA. The CDR3 totals 13 residues. V was pared by 1 base and J by 9 bases, with 7 bases between. The CDR3 nucleotides are TGTGCCAGCAGCTTAGGGGGGCTTTCACCCCTCCACTTT. Amino acid sequence: CASSLGGLSPLHF.

CDR3: CSVEVQKGGYTF. In nucleotides, the CDR3 is TGCAGCGTTGAAGTCCAGAAGGGGGGCTACACCTTC. This rearrangement joins TRBV29-1 to TRBJ1-2; tentatively, D is TRBD1 (5 bases). The germline V gene has CDR1 SQVTM and CDR2 ANQGSEA. CDR3 size: 12 residues. V was pared by 1 base and J by 8 bases, with 11 bases between.

This clonotype was found once. CDR3 nucleotide sequence: TGTGCCAGCAGCTTGTTAGATGGGTGGAACACTGAAGCTTTCTTT. Protein sequence: CASSLLDGWNTEAFF. The rearrangement uses TRBV5-6 and TRBJ1-1; D ambiguous. The length of the CDR3 is 15 residues. V dropped 1 base and J dropped 1 base, with 11 bases sitting between them. CDR1 and CDR2 (germline): SGHDT, YYEEEE.

The rearrangement joins TRBV29-1 to TRBJ2-7; the match to TRBD2 covers 15 bases. This CDR3 has 16 amino acids. V shed 7 bases, J shed 4 bases, and the junction held 11 bases outside the gene matches. CDR1 and CDR2 (germline): SQVTM, ANQGSEA. The CDR3 sequence: CSGVAPGTSGRYEQYF. The CDR3, as DNA: TGCAGCGGAGTCGCCCCCGGGACTAGCGGGAGGTACGAGCAGTACTTC.

The chain joins TRBV2 to TRBJ1-1; a possible D gene is TRBD1 (5 bases). CDR1 is SNHLY and CDR2 is FYNNEI in the germline V gene. CDR3 length: 14 amino acids. V lost 5 bases, J lost 4 bases, and 14 bases lay in between. The chain's CDR3 is CASSWDGGATEAFF. The CDR3 nucleotides are TGTGCCAGCAGTTGGGACGGCGGGGCCACTGAAGCTTTCTTT. Combining the CDR3 with reference TRBV2 and TRBJ1-1 gives the whole variable domain EPEVTQTPSHQVTQMGQEVILRCVPISNHLYFYWYRQILGQKVEFLVSFYNNEISEKSEIFDDQFSVERPDGSNFTLKIRSTKLEDSAMYFCASSWDGGATEAFFGQGTRLTVV.

The rearrangement links TRBV12-3 or TRBV12-4 to TRBJ2-3, with 14 bases matching TRBD2. The CDR3 length is 17 residues. V was clipped by 5 bases and J by 0 bases; unmatched bases: 4. The CDR3 sequence: CASSGTSGRSSTDTQYF. CDR3 bases: TGTGCCAGCAGTGGGACTAGCGGGAGATCTAGCACAGATACGCAGTATTTT.

The chain recombines TRBV20-1 with TRBJ1-4; D call uncertain. The V end lost 0 bases, the J end lost 7 bases, and 18 bases lay between the germline ends. The CDR3 consists of 16 residues. Germline V gene sequence: CDR1 DFQATT, CDR2 SNEGSKA (reference sequence). The CDR3 reads CSARDPDRRPGEKLFF. CDR3 sequence (DNA): TGCAGTGCTAGAGATCCGGATCGTCGACCAGGTGAAAAACTGTTTTTT.

The chain joins TRBV4-1 to TRBJ2-1; 8 nucleotides align to TRBD2. The ends lost 1 base at V and 8 bases at J; junction bases unmatched: 1. The CDR3 is 13 amino acids. The germline CDR1 and CDR2 sequences are MGHRA and YSYEKL. This CDR3 reads CASSQGTSYEQFF. The CDR3 DNA sequence: TGCGCCAGCAGCCAAGGGACTAGCTATGAGCAGTTCTTC.

V usage is TRBV29-1 and J usage is TRBJ2-1; unclear D gene. V was trimmed by 7 bases and J by 5 bases, leaving 18 bases between them. Germline V lookup: CDR1 SQVTM, CDR2 ANQGSEA. The CDR3 loop spans 14 amino acids. CDR3 region: CSAWATPTHNEQFF. The CDR3 DNA is TGCAGCGCCTGGGCAACACCCACCCACAATGAGCAGTTCTTC.

This chain connects TRBV27 to TRBJ2-7; TRBD2 might be the D (7 bases). Per the germline V gene, CDR1 is MNHEY and CDR2 is SMNVEV (reference sequence). The CDR3 is 17 amino acids. The germline V and J ends were trimmed by 2 bases and 2 bases, with 19 bases remaining between them. CDR3 region: CASSLVPGGIFTYEQYF. The CDR3 nucleotides are TGTGCCAGCAGTTTAGTGCCGGGGGGCATTTTTACCTACGAGCAGTACTTC.

The chain couples TRBV24-1 to TRBJ2-2, with D tentatively TRBD2 (6 bases). Germline-derived CDR1 and CDR2 are KGHDR and SFDVKD. V lost 2 bases and J lost 1, with 10 bases in between. CDR3 length equals 16 residues. The CDR3 here is CATSDSRRENTGELFF. CDR3 bases: TGTGCCACCAGTGATTCCAGGCGGGAGAACACCGGGGAGCTGTTTTTT.

The rearrangement uses TRBV7-9 and TRBJ2-2, with D possibly matching TRBD1 (5 bases). V gave up 5 bases and J gave up 5 bases, with 15 bases separating them. Germline V gene lookup returns CDR1 SEHNR and CDR2 FQNEAQ (reference sequence). The CDR3 has 15 residues. The CDR3, as DNA: TGTGCCAGCAGCCGACCCTCTTCAGGGACCGGGGAGCTGTTTTTT. It codes for CASSRPSSGTGELFF. Looking up the rest from reference TRBV7-9 and TRBJ2-2 gives the full variable domain: DTGVSQNPRHKITKRGQNVTFRCDPISEHNRLYWYRQTLGQGPEFLTYFQNEAQLEKSRLLSDRFSAERPKGSFSTLEIQRTEQGDSAMYLCASSRPSSGTGELFFGEGSRLTVL.

The chain carries TRBV28 and TRBJ2-7; 8 nucleotides match TRBD1. Per the germline V gene, CDR1 is MDHEN and CDR2 is SYDVKM. The CDR3 totals 14 residues. V was clipped by 6 bases and J by 2 bases; unmatched bases: 6. The CDR3: CASRPRTGTYEQYF. CDR3 DNA: TGTGCCAGCAGACCCAGGACAGGGACCTACGAGCAGTACTTC.